A selection of T cell receptor beta chains follows, all from one sample in a study of Ad26.COV2.S vaccination and SARS-CoV-2 variants. Profiled with immunoSEQ multiplex PCR; TCRdb holds only in-frame clones, not every one. The sample shows about 440,000 clones, roughly 85% of them seen only once. Sequencing was performed on peripheral blood, taken in a trial of Ad26.COV2.S vaccine versus placebo. These receptors came from a person aged 18-60 years who received the Ad26.COV2.S COVID-19 vaccine or a placebo. Each CDR3 is given with its conserved first and last residue. A D gene is named only where the DNA matches it firmly. Some rows mark clone size as missing; the rest say once, few, many or name a class of expanded clone.

>TRBJ1-2|.|TRBV5-4|.
TGTGCCAGCAGCTTGGACGGCTATGGCTACACCTTC
CASSLDGYGYTF
>TRBJ2-7|.|TRBV15|.
TGTGCCACCAGCAGAGATCATCAAGGGGTGAACGAGCAGTACTTC
CATSRDHQGVNEQYF
>TRBJ2-3|.|TRBV19|.
TGTGCCAGTAGACATATGGCCCGGTCAGATACGCAGTATTTT
CASRHMARSDTQYF
>TRBJ1-4|.|TRBV30|.
TGTGCCTGGAGTGGATTGGGACCTCCTTCGGGCGCTAATGAAAAACTGTTTTTT
CAWSGLGPPSGANEKLFF
>TRBJ1-2|TRBD1|TRBV6-6|few
TGTGCCAGCAGTCCAAACCGGGACAGGTCCTCCGGGGGCTACACCTTC
CASSPNRDRSSGGYTF
>TRBJ1-2|.|TRBV28|once
TGTGCCAGCAGTACTCGGGACATCTATGGCTACACCTTC
CASSTRDIYGYTF
>TRBJ2-7|TRBD1|TRBV6-5|once
TGTGCCAGCAGAGCCGGGACAGGGGGCTTGGAGCAGTACTTC
CASRAGTGGLEQYF
>TRBJ2-5|TRBD1|TRBV6-5|.
TGTGCCAGCAGTTACGGGACAGGGTTCCGGTGGGAGACCCAGTACTTC
CASSYGTGFRWETQYF
>TRBJ2-1|TRBD2|TRBV7-9|.
TGTGCCAGCAGCTACCGACTAGCGGGAGGGAATGAGCAGTTCTTC
CASSYRLAGGNEQFF
>TRBJ1-1|.|TRBV6-2/TRBV6-3|.
TGTGCCAGCAGTTACGAAACAGGGTCGGCTGAAGCTTTCTTT
CASSYETGSAEAFF
>TRBJ2-1|TRBD1|TRBV6-5|.
TGTGCCAGCAGTCGGGACAGCGGTGGGGATGAGCAGTTCTTC
CASSRDSGGDEQFF
>TRBJ2-1|TRBD2|TRBV11-2|.
TGTGCCAGCAGCACTAGGCCCCCCACTAGCGGGAATTCTTATGAGCAGTTCTTC
CASSTRPPTSGNSYEQFF
>TRBJ2-7|.|TRBV11-2|.
TGTGCCAGCAGCTTTGGGCCTCACGAGCAGTACTTC
CASSFGPHEQYF
>TRBJ2-7|.|TRBV15|.
TGTGCCACCAGCAGAGGGGGAGTAACCTACGAGCAGTACTTC
CATSRGGVTYEQYF
>TRBJ1-4|TRBD1|TRBV15|.
TGTGCCACCAGCAGAGGCAGGGGGCGCGGTGAAAAACTGTTTTTT
CATSRGRGRGEKLFF
>TRBJ1-1|TRBD1|TRBV4-3|.
TGCGCCAGCAGCCAAGACACCGGACAGGGGAACACTGAAGCTTTCTTT
CASSQDTGQGNTEAFF
>TRBJ1-4|.|TRBV5-6|.
TGTGCCAGCAGCTTGGTCGGACGGGCTAATGAAAAACTGTTTTTT
CASSLVGRANEKLFF
>TRBJ2-3|.|TRBV7-9|.
TGTGCCAGCAGCTTAGATGGCAGGTACACAGATACGCAGTATTTT
CASSLDGRYTDTQYF
>TRBJ2-5|TRBD2|TRBV19|.
TGTGCCAGTAGTATTGGAGGGACTAGCGGTAAATCGTACCAAGAGACCCAGTACTTC
CASSIGGTSGKSYQETQYF
>TRBJ2-1|.|TRBV7-3|.
TGTGCCAGCAGGCGTACGAGAAACGACAATGAGCAGTTCTTC
CASRRTRNDNEQFF
>TRBJ2-2|.|TRBV7-2|.
TGTGCCAGCAGTTACGACAGGCGGGTTTTCGGGGAGCTGTTTTTT
CASSYDRRVFGELFF
>TRBJ2-3|TRBD2|TRBV28|.
TGTGCCAGCAGTTTTGGGGGGGTGGGCACAGATACGCAGTATTTT
CASSFGGVGTDTQYF
>TRBJ2-2|TRBD2|TRBV19|.
TGTGCCAGTAGTACTCAAAGGACTAGCGGGGCGGCCGGGGAGCTGTTTTTT
CASSTQRTSGAAGELFF
>TRBJ1-1|.|TRBV5-8|.
TGTGCCAGCAGCTTGTTGAGGTACACTGAAGCTTTCTTT
CASSLLRYTEAFF
>TRBJ2-2|.|TRBV28|.
TGTGCCGGATCCGGACGCTGGGACACCGGGGAGCTGTTTTTT
CAGSGRWDTGELFF
>TRBJ2-2|.|TRBV9|.
TGTGCCAGCAGCGTAGTGGTCGGCACCGGGGAGCTGTTTTTT
CASSVVVGTGELFF
>TRBJ1-5|.|TRBV4-1|.
TGCGCCAGCAGTCAAGGGTTTTATAGCAATCAGCCCCAGCATTTT
CASSQGFYSNQPQHF
>TRBJ2-2|.|TRBV6-2/TRBV6-3|.
TGTGCCAGCAGTTACGACGGGGGGCGATCGCCCGGGGAGCTGTTTTTT
CASSYDGGRSPGELFF
>TRBJ1-2|.|TRBV30|.
TGTGCCTGGAGTTGGGCCCCGCTAAACTATGGCTACACCTTC
CAWSWAPLNYGYTF
>TRBJ2-3|.|TRBV10-3|once
TGTGCCATCAGTGAGGGTCCCACTCGCACAGATACGCAGTATTTT
CAISEGPTRTDTQYF
>TRBJ1-1|.|TRBV5-6|.
TGTGCCAGCAGCTTAAACACTGAAGCTTTCTTT
CASSLNTEAFF
>TRBJ2-5|.|TRBV9|.
TGTGCCAGCAGCGTAGGGGGTAGCGGCCAAGCCGGAGCCCTAGAGACCCAGTACTTC
CASSVGGSGQAGALETQYF
>TRBJ2-1|.|TRBV6-5|.
TGTGCCACAAAAGAGAGGACGTCTCTCTACAATGAGCAGTTCTTC
CATKERTSLYNEQFF
>TRBJ1-2|TRBD1|TRBV5-1|.
TGCGCCAGCAGCTTGGGGACAGGGAGAGCTAATGGCTACACCTTC
CASSLGTGRANGYTF
>TRBJ1-1|.|TRBV28|once
TGTGCCAGCCGAGGACACTTGAACACTGAAGCTTTCTTT
CASRGHLNTEAFF
>TRBJ1-1|.|TRBV9|.
TGTGCCAGCAGCCCCGGCGTAAACACTGAAGCTTTCTTT
CASSPGVNTEAFF
>TRBJ2-3|TRBD2|TRBV3-1/TRBV3-2|.
TGTGCCAGCAGCCAAGTAGCGGGATCACGGGTAGATACGCAGTATTTT
CASSQVAGSRVDTQYF
>TRBJ2-1|.|TRBV7-2|.
TGTGCCAGCAGCTTACCAAAGGGCTCCAATGAGCAGTTCTTC
CASSLPKGSNEQFF
>TRBJ2-7|TRBD2|TRBV5-1|few
TGCGCCAGCAGCTTGACTAGCGGGGGTTCCGAGCAGTACTTC
CASSLTSGGSEQYF
>TRBJ2-7|TRBD2|TRBV28|.
TGTGCCAGCATCGCCGGGAGCCTAGCGGAGAAGCAGTACTTC
CASIAGSLAEKQYF
>TRBJ1-6|TRBD1|TRBV28|few
TGTGCCAGCAGTGGACGGACAGGGGGCAATTCACCCCTCCACTTT
CASSGRTGGNSPLHF